A single sample gave rise to the 18 T cell receptor beta chains below, sequenced in a study of beta chain features in type 1 diabetes. Since all of the isolated RNA was reverse transcribed, expressed TCRB transcripts were what got sequenced. Libraries were prepared by immunoSEQ multiplex PCR; TCRdb keeps only in-frame clonotypes and omits some of them. The sample holds tens of thousands of clones, roughly a third seen once. Sequencing was done on a sample of stem cell memory CD4+ T cells from blood. These receptors were obtained from a woman younger than 35 in good health.

The chain combines TRBV5-6 with TRBJ2-7; 8 bases align to TRBD2. This CDR3 is built from 15 residues. The J segment lost 6 bases and the V segment lost 1 base, leaving 9 bases of the junction unmatched. The germline gives CDR1 SGHDT, CDR2 YYEEEE. CDR3 DNA: TGTGCCAGCAGCTTGAGGGGCCCCGCGGGAGGCGAGCAGTACTTC. Amino acids: CASSLRGPAGGEQYF.

This chain links TRBV7-6 with TRBJ1-3; possibly TRBD1 for D (6 bases). Trimming removed 5 bases at V and 4 bases at J, with 18 bases between. From germline, CDR1 is SGHVS and CDR2 FNYEAQ. CDR3 length: 16 residues. The chain's CDR3 is CASSAILGGRGNTIYF. The DNA for the CDR3 is TGTGCCAGCAGCGCCATTTTGGGGGGGCGCGGAAACACCATATATTTT.

This chain links TRBV29-1 with TRBJ1-5; 10 bases match TRBD1. Germline loops: CDR1 SQVTM, CDR2 ANQGSEA. The V segment lost 4 bases and the J segment 6 bases; nucleotides outside the gene matches: 9. CDR3 length: 15 residues. CDR3 DNA: TGCAGCGTTGGGTGGGACAGGGGAAGAGTTCAGCCCCAGCATTTT. Translating it yields CSVGWDRGRVQPQHF.

J is TRBJ1-1 and V is TRBV18, with a tentative D call TRBD1 (6 bases). V lost 4 bases, J lost 1 base, and 10 bases lay in between. Germline V gene sequence: CDR1 KGHSH, CDR2 LQKENI. There are 14 residues in the CDR3. CDR3 sequence: CASSQGTPNTEAFF. The CDR3 DNA is TGTGCCAGCTCACAAGGGACACCGAACACTGAAGCTTTCTTT. Using reference TRBV18 and TRBJ1-1 for the parts outside the CDR3, the full variable domain is NAGVMQNPRHLVRRRGQEARLRCSPMKGHSHVYWYRQLPEEGLKFMVYLQKENIIDESGMPKERFSAEFPKEGPSILRIQQVVRGDSAAYFCASSQGTPNTEAFFGQGTRLTVV.

The chain uses TRBV18 and TRBJ2-2; TRBD2 agrees at 9 bases. This CDR3 contains 16 residues. CDR1 and CDR2 (germline): KGHSH, LQKENI. Trimming took 6 bases from V and 0 from J; bases not matched to a gene: 5. CDR3 DNA: TGTGCCAGCTCCTGGAGCGGGAGGACGAACACCGGGGAGCTGTTTTTT. Its translation: CASSWSGRTNTGELFF.

The chain uses TRBV5-1 and TRBJ1-1; D is undetermined. In germline, CDR1 is SGHRS, CDR2 YFSETQ. V was clipped by 2 bases and J by 0 bases, with 11 bases between them. The CDR3 spans 15 residues. CDR3 nucleotide sequence: TGCGCCAGCAGCTTTTCGGAGTTAATGAACACTGAAGCTTTCTTT. This codes for CASSFSELMNTEAFF.

This sequence joins TRBV15 and TRBJ1-4; 7 bases match TRBD1. Germline CDR1 reads LNHNV; CDR2 reads YYDKDF (reference sequence). The V and J ends lost 4 bases and 8 bases, in that order; junction bases with no gene match: 4. The CDR3 covers 13 residues. CDR3 nucleotides: TGTGCCACCAGCATACAGGGGTGGGAAAAACTGTTTTTT. Translated, it gives CATSIQGWEKLFF. Variable domain in full (rest from reference TRBV15 and TRBJ1-4): DAMVIQNPRYQVTQFGKPVTLSCSQTLNHNVMYWYQQKSSQAPKLLFHYYDKDFNNEADTPDNFQSRRPNTSFCFLDIRSPGLGDTAMYLCATSIQGWEKLFFGSGTQLSVL.

The chain couples TRBV19 to TRBJ2-5; TRBD1 agrees at 7 bases. The CDR3 sequence is 13 residues long. Trimming at V came to 8 bases and at J to 2 bases, leaving 5 bases not matched to a gene. CDR1 is LNHDA, CDR2 SQIVND, per germline (reference sequence). CDR3: CASSTGLQETQYF. CDR3 coding DNA: TGTGCCAGTTCGACAGGGCTGCAAGAGACCCAGTACTTC.

V and J are TRBV5-1 and TRBJ2-1; 8 nucleotides agree with TRBD2. The CDR3 is 16 amino acids. CDR1 is SGHRS and CDR2 is YFSETQ in the germline V gene. V dropped 3 bases and J dropped 6; count of bases not matched to a gene: 11. The CDR3 bases are TGCGCCAGCAGCTCTACTCCGGGACTAGTGGGCAATGAGCAGTTCTTC. It is translated as CASSSTPGLVGNEQFF.

V usage is TRBV7-6 and J usage is TRBJ2-3, with 13 bases lining up with TRBD2. The CDR3 length is 16 residues. CDR1 and CDR2 (germline): SGHVS, FNYEAQ. Unmatched junction bases numbered 3, after V lost 3 bases and J lost 3 bases. In DNA, the CDR3 is TGTGCCAGCAGCTTCCGACTAGCGGGGGGAACAGATACGCAGTATTTT. Protein sequence: CASSFRLAGGTDTQYF.

This clone was recorded a few times. The rearrangement uses TRBV5-1 and TRBJ2-5; 9 bases align to TRBD1. The V gene's germline CDR1 is SGHRS and CDR2 YFSETQ. With V trimmed by 0 bases and J by 4 bases, 13 bases remained unmatched. The CDR3 extends over 18 amino acids. The CDR3 nucleotides read TGCGCCAGCAGCTTGGGGCATACGGGACAGGGCCGAGGAGAGACCCAGTACTTC. It yields the protein CASSLGHTGQGRGETQYF. The full variable domain, with the rest looked up from reference TRBV5-1 and TRBJ2-5, is KAGVTQTPRYLIKTRGQQVTLSCSPISGHRSVSWYQQTPGQGLQFLFEYFSETQRNKGNFPGRFSGRQFSNSRSEMNVSTLELGDSALYLCASSLGHTGQGRGETQYFGPGTRLLVL.

V gene TRBV30 combines with J gene TRBJ2-2; 7 bases agree with TRBD2. The V and J ends lost 4 bases and 5 bases, in that order; junction bases with no gene match: 4. The CDR3 spans 13 residues. The V gene's germline CDR1 is GTSNPN and CDR2 SVGIG (reference sequence). In nucleotides, the CDR3 is TGTGCCTGGATACCGGGAGGAACCGGGGAGCTGTTTTTT. Its translation: CAWIPGGTGELFF.

The CDR3, as DNA: TGTGCCAGCAGCTTAGTTTCCGGGACAGGGAGCTCTGGGGCCAACGTCCTGACTTTC. Translation gives CASSLVSGTGSSGANVLTF. This chain joins TRBV7-6 and TRBJ2-6; 9 nucleotides match TRBD1. Trimming took 1 base from V and 0 from J; bases not matched to a gene: 7. The CDR3 has 19 amino acids. Per the germline V gene, CDR1 is SGHVS and CDR2 is FNYEAQ.

V is TRBV4-2 and J is TRBJ2-7; D is perhaps TRBD1 (6 bases). CDR3 length: 16 residues. The germline gives CDR1 LGHNA, CDR2 YNFKEQ. Trimming removed 0 bases from V and 5 bases from J, with 17 bases in between. The CDR3 spells CASSQDLNGQLNEQYF. CDR3 bases: TGTGCCAGCAGCCAAGATTTAAACGGACAGCTAAACGAGCAGTACTTC.

The chain recombines TRBV7-9 with TRBJ2-7, with TRBD2 identical over 14 bases. The J segment lost 3 bases and the V segment lost 5 bases, leaving 6 bases of the junction unmatched. This CDR3 has 16 amino acids. Germline V gene lookup returns CDR1 SEHNR and CDR2 FQNEAQ (reference sequence). As DNA, the CDR3 is TGTGCCAGCAGCAGCAGACTAGCGGGAGGGAGCTACGAGCAGTACTTC. Its protein is CASSSRLAGGSYEQYF.

The chain has TRBV7-6 and TRBJ1-1, with 9 bases aligning to TRBD1. The V segment lost 1 base and the J segment 1 base; nucleotides outside the gene matches: 1. There are 15 residues in the CDR3. Germline values: CDR1 SGHVS, CDR2 FNYEAQ. The CDR3 region has the DNA TGTGCCAGCAGCTTAGAGGGACAGGGGAACACTGAAGCTTTCTTT. Translation gives CASSLEGQGNTEAFF.

The chain uses TRBV30 and TRBJ1-2, with 9 positions matching TRBD1. Trimming took 2 bases from V and 0 from J; bases not matched to a gene: 4. CDR3 length equals 15 residues. Germline CDR1 GTSNPN, CDR2 SVGIG (reference sequence). The CDR3, as DNA: TGTGCCTGGAGTCCGGACAGGGGTTCTAACTATGGCTACACCTTC. Protein: CAWSPDRGSNYGYTF.

The table lists this clone with a few counts. The CDR3 DNA sequence: TGTGCCAGCAAGAGGGCAGGGGCCGGGGAGCTGTTTTTT. Protein product: CASKRAGAGELFF. The chain joins TRBV6-6 to TRBJ2-2; a possible D gene is TRBD1 (6 bases). The CDR3 runs 13 residues. Trimming took 7 bases from V and 6 from J, leaving 12 bases between them. Per germline, CDR1 MNHNY and CDR2 SVGAGI (reference sequence).